The sequence of this TCR beta chain was determined in a study of T-cell memory formation after mild COVID-19. The study's findings and limits: Clones contracting across day 15 to 85 had a balanced CD4/CD8 profile; later expanding clones leaned CD4+.

Germline CDR1 SGHNT, CDR2 YYREEE (reference sequence). The J segment lost 0 bases and the V segment lost 4 bases, leaving 8 bases of the junction unmatched. CDR3 length equals 16 residues. To note about this clonotype: Its specificity is unknown.

TCRdb recomputed calls from the 5' RACE reads with MiXCR, one row per CDR3 protein. The sample records about 110,000 distinct CDR3 sequences, about an eighth being singletons. This receptor was obtained from an adult woman who had mild COVID-19 (a few samples of this study predate the infection). Cell type and time point are not known. The V gene is TRBV5-4, the J gene TRBJ2-3; 7 nucleotides line up with TRBD2. Sequenced sample: PBMCs or a T cell subset sorted from them (not recorded which). CDR3 DNA sequence: TGTGCCAGCAGCCATCGACTAGCCGACAGCACAGATACGCAGTATTTT. This gives the protein CASSHRLADSTDTQYF.